Below, 28 T cell receptor beta chains from the same sample are listed, as sequenced in a study of CD8+CD57+ T cells in acquired aplastic anemia (dated by TCRdb to the late 2010s). Flow cytometry had shown CD8+CD57+ cell expansion in the patients selected for sequencing. The sequencer listed for this sample is Illumina HiSeq 2000. TCR beta VDJ combination and CDR3 sequence profiling used genomic DNA as the template. The raw public data were reprocessed by TCRdb itself: fastp quality trimming at Q25, MiXCR clonotype calling, in-frame beta chains only. CDR3 protein sequences are deduplicated, and each keeps its most common genes and DNA. The sample has 300,000 or so distinct CDR3 sequences on record, 45% to 65% of them singletons. The biggest ten clones account for 1% to 1.5% of the sample. The source material was sorted CD4+, CD8+, or CD8+CD57+ T cells (not recorded which) from PBMCs. These receptors came from a human donor with aplastic anemia.

This clonotype turned up a few times. This chain uses TRBV10-3 with TRBJ1-2, with 7 bases fitting TRBD1. The ends lost 7 bases at V and 3 bases at J; junction bases unmatched: 5. The germline CDR1 and CDR2 sequences are ENHRY and SYGVKD. The CDR3 loop spans 13 amino acids. The CDR3 DNA follows: TGTGCCATCACCCTCGACAGGGACTATGGCTACACCTTC. Its protein is CAITLDRDYGYTF.

The V and J genes are TRBV20-1 and TRBJ2-5; D is perhaps TRBD1 or TRBD2 (5 bases each). V dropped 1 base and J dropped 9 bases, with 15 bases sitting between them. There are 13 residues in the CDR3. Germline V gene sequence: CDR1 DFQATT, CDR2 SNEGSKA (reference sequence). The CDR3 spells CSARVWGKGAQYF. The CDR3 DNA reads TGCAGTGCTAGAGTATGGGGGAAAGGGGCCCAGTACTTC.

This clonotype was counted once. A junction boundary mismatches the germline segment, possibly from a read error. The chain couples TRBV7-9 to TRBJ2-3; 9 bases are a match to TRBD2. Germline-derived CDR1 and CDR2 are SEHNR and FQNEAQ (reference sequence). The CDR3 has 16 amino acids. The CDR3 region has the DNA TGCGCCAGCAGCTTGGCGGCTAGCGGGGGCACAGATACGCAGTATTTT. It yields the protein CASSLAASGGTDTQYF.

This sequence joins TRBV7-8 and TRBJ2-5; either TRBD1 or TRBD2 may fit D (7 bases each). CDR3 length equals 15 residues. Germline CDR1 and CDR2: SGHVS and FQNEAQ. Trimming pared 10 bases from V and 5 bases from J, leaving 23 bases between. This chain's CDR3 is CATSAGRGGRETQYF. The CDR3 DNA follows: TGTGCCACCAGTGCCGGCAGGGGGGGCCGGGAGACCCAGTACTTC.

The chain joins TRBV19 to TRBJ1-2, with 7 bases lining up with TRBD1. Germline CDR1 LNHDA, CDR2 SQIVND (reference sequence). The CDR3 extends over 14 amino acids. V was pared by 5 bases and J by 12 bases, with 15 bases of the junction left unmatched. The CDR3 reads CASSQLTGHSGNTF. CDR3 nucleotides: TGTGCCAGTAGTCAGCTGACAGGGCACTCTGGAAACACCTTC.

This clonotype was seen a handful of times. The V gene is TRBV7-2, the J gene TRBJ2-1; D not certain. This CDR3 is built from 12 residues. CDR1 and CDR2 (germline): SGHTA, FQGNSA. Trimming removed 7 bases from V and 9 bases from J, with 13 bases in between. This CDR3 reads CASTSLVGEQFF. CDR3 nucleotide sequence: TGTGCCAGCACTAGTTTGGTGGGTGAGCAGTTCTTC.

This clonotype was recorded only once. The chain recombines TRBV10-3 with TRBJ1-3; possibly TRBD1 for D (5 bases). Between the trimmed V and J ends, which lost 3 bases and 0 bases, there was a span of 6 bases. CDR3 length: 14 amino acids. Germline lookup yields CDR1 ENHRY and CDR2 SYGVKD. CDR3: CAISDGASGNTIYF. The CDR3 DNA reads TGTGCCATCAGTGACGGGGCCTCTGGAAACACCATATATTTT.

This clonotype was found once. A read error may account for a junction end that differs from germline. The rearrangement joins TRBV7-7 to TRBJ2-5; D is possibly TRBD2 (6 bases). Germline assignment: CDR1 SSHAT and CDR2 FNYEAQ (reference sequence). The CDR3 spans 16 residues. The DNA of the CDR3 is TGTGCTAGCAGCTTAGGAGGGACTGGGGCCCGGGAGACCCAGTACTTC. This sequence encodes CASSLGGTGARETQYF.

This chain connects TRBV9 to TRBJ2-2, with D possibly being TRBD1 (6 bases). CDR1 is SGDLS and CDR2 is YYNGEE in the germline V gene. The CDR3 has 17 residues. Trimming took 4 bases from V and 5 from J, leaving 21 bases between them. For the CDR3, the DNA is TGTGCCAGCAGCCCCCCCACGGGACATCCTCGAACCGGGGAGCTGTTTTTT. Translated, it gives CASSPPTGHPRTGELFF. Looking up the rest from reference TRBV9 and TRBJ2-2 gives the full variable domain: DSGVTQTPKHLITATGQRVTLRCSPRSGDLSVYWYQQSLDQGLQFLIQYYNGEERAKGNILERFSAQQFPDLHSELNLSSLELGDSALYFCASSPPTGHPRTGELFFGEGSRLTVL.

The rearrangement links TRBV2 to TRBJ2-5; 9 bases map to TRBD1. Trimming took 8 bases from V and 4 from J; bases not matched to a gene: 5. The CDR3 has 13 residues. The germline V gene encodes CDR1 SNHLY and CDR2 FYNNEI. CDR3: CASWDRARETQYF. CDR3 nucleotide sequence: TGTGCCAGCTGGGACAGGGCGAGAGAGACCCAGTACTTC.

V gene TRBV27 combines with J gene TRBJ2-2; D unresolved. Germline V gene data show CDR1 as MNHEY and CDR2 as SMNVEV (reference sequence). CDR3 length equals 14 residues. V was cut by 2 bases and J by 5 bases, with 9 bases left in between. Here the CDR3 DNA reads TGTGCCAGCAGTTTACAAATCCTAACCGGGGAGCTGTTTTTT. Protein sequence: CASSLQILTGELFF.

This chain connects TRBV19 to TRBJ1-1; tentatively, D is TRBD1 (5 bases). The CDR3 is 14 amino acids. Looked up from germline, CDR1 is LNHDA and CDR2 is SQIVND (reference sequence). V was trimmed by 9 bases and J by 0 bases, leaving 14 bases between them. This CDR3 reads CASSLLGVNTEAFF. In DNA, the CDR3 is TGTGCCAGCAGCCTATTGGGGGTGAACACTGAAGCTTTCTTT.

The gene calls are TRBV7-8 and TRBJ1-6, with TRBD1 matching 9 bases. This CDR3 spans 14 amino acids. In germline, CDR1 is SGHVS, CDR2 FQNEAQ. V trimming: 6 bases; J trimming: 9 bases; junction bases outside the gene matches: 6. For the CDR3, the DNA is TGTGCCAGCAGTCGACAGGGGGAGGGTTCACCCCTCCACTTT. It yields the protein CASSRQGEGSPLHF.

Many counts were recorded for this clonotype. This chain joins TRBV12-3 or TRBV12-4 and TRBJ1-1; weak D call: TRBD1 (5 bases). V was pared by 6 bases and J by 1 base, with 12 bases between. The CDR3 runs 14 residues. The CDR3 DNA reads as TGTGCCAGCAGCCGTAGACAGACGAACACTGAAGCTTTCTTT. Amino acid sequence: CASSRRQTNTEAFF.

Ten or more counts support this clonotype. V gene TRBV6-5 combines with J gene TRBJ2-7; 8 bases map to TRBD1. Germline CDR1 MNHEY, CDR2 SVGAGI. The CDR3 is 19 amino acids. Unmatched junction bases numbered 17, after V lost 4 bases and J lost 0 bases. The CDR3 loop is CASSLSGGGQRGSSYEQYF. In nucleotides, the CDR3 is TGTGCCAGCAGTTTGTCAGGGGGCGGCCAAAGGGGAAGCTCCTACGAGCAGTACTTC.

The chain carries TRBV20-1 and TRBJ2-5, with 7 bases identical to TRBD2. The J call is uncertain, as TRBJ2-1 better fits the DNA end. CDR3 length: 16 amino acids. In germline, CDR1 is DFQATT, CDR2 SNEGSKA (reference sequence). The CDR3 protein is CSAREERGLVFNEQFF. The CDR3 region has the DNA TGCAGTGCTAGAGAGGAAAGAGGACTAGTCTTCAATGAGCAGTTCTTC.

V is TRBV29-1 and J is TRBJ2-1, with 8 bases fitting TRBD1. The length of the CDR3 is 16 residues. J lost 6 bases, V lost 3 bases, and 13 bases had no gene match. CDR1 and CDR2 (germline): SQVTM, ANQGSEA. The CDR3 region has the DNA TGCAGCGTTGATGGGACAGGAGCCAGCCCGATCAATGAGCAGTTCTTC. Protein sequence: CSVDGTGASPINEQFF.

This clonotype showed up just a few times. The V gene is TRBV7-9, the J gene TRBJ2-5; 9 bases map to TRBD1. Germline loops: CDR1 SEHNR, CDR2 FQNEAQ (reference sequence). This CDR3 contains 14 residues. Losses at the gene ends were 6 bases for V and 2 bases for J; bases not matched to a gene: 4. CDR3 in DNA: TGTGCCAGCAGGGTGACAGGGGGGCAAGAGACCCAGTACTTC. Protein product: CASRVTGGQETQYF.

V usage is TRBV9 and J usage is TRBJ1-1, with TRBD1 matching 7 bases. The V and J ends lost 5 bases and 7 bases, in that order; junction bases with no gene match: 8. This CDR3 region has 13 residues. The germline V gene has CDR1 SGDLS and CDR2 YYNGEE. CDR3 in DNA: TGTGCCAGCAGTGACGCTGACAGGGTTGAAGCTTTCTTT. This sequence encodes CASSDADRVEAFF.

A remark on this clonotype: Sequence at one end of the junction differs from germline and may be a read error. As DNA, the CDR3 is TGTGCCAGCAGCTTAGATCGAGGGACGGCTACCTACGGGCAGTACTTC. Protein: CASSLDRGTATYGQYF. V gene TRBV11-3 combines with J gene TRBJ2-7, with D tentatively TRBD1 or TRBD2 (5 bases each). In germline, CDR1 is SGHNT, CDR2 YENEEA. This CDR3 is 16 amino acids long.

This chain connects TRBV5-1 to TRBJ2-7, with TRBD1 matching 7 bases. Germline V gene lookup returns CDR1 SGHRS and CDR2 YFSETQ. V shed 4 bases and J 7 bases; nucleotides not matched to a gene: 14. The CDR3 totals 15 residues. The CDR3, as DNA: TGCGCCAGCAGCGTCGGGACAGCCTCGTCGGGGGAGCAGTACTTC. Amino acids: CASSVGTASSGEQYF.

V is TRBV20-1 and J is TRBJ1-5; D is unclear. With 6 bases removed from V and 7 bases from J, the gap between germline ends came to 16 bases. Germline CDR1 and CDR2: DFQATT and SNEGSKA (reference sequence). This CDR3 region has 13 residues. The CDR3 DNA reads as TGCAGTGCGGAAATGACGGAGGCGCAGCCCCAGCATTTT. It specifies CSAEMTEAQPQHF.

In nucleotides, the CDR3 is TGTGCCAGTAGTATAAGGACAGGGGGGAATGAAAAACTGTTTTTT. Encoded protein: CASSIRTGGNEKLFF. The V gene is TRBV19, the J gene TRBJ1-4, with 10 bases matching TRBD1. This CDR3 is 15 amino acids long. Germline assignment: CDR1 LNHDA and CDR2 SQIVND (reference sequence). J gave up 5 bases and V 2 bases, and 2 bases lay outside the gene matches.

This clonotype was seen at least ten times. The chain has TRBV5-1 and TRBJ2-3; D gene unclear. V lost 1 base and J lost 2, with 8 bases in between. CDR3 length equals 14 residues. Germline V gene sequence: CDR1 SGHRS, CDR2 YFSETQ. The CDR3 region has the DNA TGCGCCAGCAGCTTGTCACAGCCCACAGATACGCAGTATTTT. Protein: CASSLSQPTDTQYF.

This chain joins TRBV6-5 and TRBJ2-7, with TRBD1 matching over 9 bases. This CDR3 has 16 residues. Germline loops: CDR1 MNHEY, CDR2 SVGAGI. Trimming took 7 bases from V and 2 from J; bases not matched to a gene: 12. The CDR3 coding sequence is TGTGCCAGCACCAGACGGGTGGGGACAGGGCCCTACGAGCAGTACTTC. It translates to CASTRRVGTGPYEQYF.

Comment on this clonotype: An end of the junction differs from the germline gene, which may be a read error. The chain joins TRBV9 to TRBJ2-7; 8 bases are a match to TRBD2. Germline lookup yields CDR1 SGDLS and CDR2 YYNGEE. The CDR3 has 14 amino acids. CDR3 sequence: CASGVDGRAYERYF. The CDR3 region has the DNA TGTGCCAGCGGCGTAGACGGGAGGGCCTACGAGCGGTACTTC.

This clonotype was seen more than once but under ten times. The V call is TRBV29-1, the J call TRBJ2-7; tentatively, D is TRBD2 (5 bases). CDR1 and CDR2 from the germline V gene are SQVTM and ANQGSEA. V was cut by 8 bases and J by 2 bases, with 13 bases left in between. This CDR3 is built from 12 residues. This CDR3 reads CSTRTGTYEQYF. CDR3 sequence (DNA): TGCAGCACTAGAACCGGGACCTACGAGCAGTACTTC.

The chain carries TRBV29-1 and TRBJ2-1; TRBD1 agrees at 9 bases. Trimming removed 6 bases from V and 7 bases from J; junction bases left unmatched: 10. This CDR3 contains 14 residues. From germline, CDR1 is SQVTM and CDR2 ANQGSEA. Here the CDR3 reads CSVLNGQGWNEQFF. Here the CDR3 DNA reads TGCAGCGTCTTGAATGGACAGGGGTGGAATGAGCAGTTCTTC.